These T cell receptor beta chains were read from a single sample in a study of T cells in localized non-small cell lung cancer. Generated by immunoSEQ multiplex PCR, the TCRdb table keeps only in-frame clones and is missing some. Seen here are approximately 100,000 clones, under 95% observed once, and the top ten hold 4.1%. The material was PBMCs, obtained before any cancer treatment. The receptors originated from a woman aged 35-75 years with stage II squamous cell lung carcinoma. Each CDR3 is given with its conserved first and last residue. The order of the fields is V gene, clone size, D gene, J gene, CDR3 protein, CDR3 DNA. A D gene is named only where the DNA matches it firmly. Clone size is not always given. Where it is, it says once, few, many or a class for expanded clones.

TRBV4-2	once	-	TRBJ2-3	CASSQDKNTDTQYF	TGTGCCAGCAGCCAAGATAAGAACACAGATACGCAGTATTTT
TRBV10-1	-	TRBD2	TRBJ2-3	CASSESGLAGGTQYF	TGCGCCAGCAGTGAGTCGGGGCTAGCGGGGGGCACGCAGTATTTT
TRBV6-1	-	-	TRBJ1-2	CANSQGSNYGYTF	TGTGCCAATTCTCAGGGGTCCAACTATGGCTACACCTTC
TRBV7-9	-	TRBD1	TRBJ1-1	CASSSSNRGDTEAFF	TGTGCCAGCAGCTCGAGTAACAGGGGAGATACTGAAGCTTTCTTT
TRBV19	-	-	TRBJ1-2	CASGGGGQRYYGYTF	TGTGCCAGTGGCGGGGGAGGACAGAGATACTATGGCTACACCTTC
TRBV5-1	-	TRBD1	TRBJ1-1	CASSQLLGTALNTEAFF	TGCGCCAGCAGCCAGTTACTCGGGACAGCTTTGAACACTGAAGCTTTCTTT
TRBV19	-	TRBD1	TRBJ1-5	CASETGTGEVQPQHF	TGTGCCAGCGAAACCGGGACAGGGGAAGTTCAGCCCCAGCATTTT
TRBV5-4	-	TRBD1	TRBJ2-1	CASSFSGGDEQFF	TGTGCCAGCAGCTTTTCAGGGGGCGATGAGCAGTTCTTC
TRBV14	-	TRBD2	TRBJ2-1	CASSQALAGVSNEQFF	TGTGCCAGCAGCCAAGCTTTAGCGGGAGTAAGCAATGAGCAGTTCTTC
TRBV30	-	TRBD1	TRBJ1-1	CAWSPRDRGHLGTEAFF	TGTGCCTGGAGTCCCCGGGACAGGGGGCATTTGGGAACTGAAGCTTTCTTT
TRBV7-9	-	-	TRBJ2-1	CASSLGGVAGHEQFF	TGTGCCAGCAGCTTAGGAGGGGTGGCAGGCCATGAGCAGTTCTTC
TRBV6-4	-	-	TRBJ1-4	CASSIRPNEKLFF	TGTGCCAGCAGTATTCGGCCAAATGAAAAACTGTTTTTT
TRBV15	-	-	TRBJ1-3	CATSRDRSSSGNTIYF	TGTGCCACCAGCAGAGATAGGTCGAGCTCTGGAAACACCATATATTTT
TRBV2	-	-	TRBJ1-1	CARKRDLNTEAFF	TGTGCCAGAAAAAGGGACCTAAACACTGAAGCTTTCTTT
TRBV13	once	-	TRBJ1-3	CASRGSNSGNTIYF	TGTGCCAGCAGAGGGAGTAACTCTGGAAACACCATATATTTT
TRBV7-9	-	TRBD1	TRBJ2-7	CASSSGTVYEQYF	TGTGCCAGCAGCTCGGGGACAGTCTACGAGCAGTACTTC
TRBV5-8	-	-	TRBJ2-5	CASSHRARGETQYF	TGTGCCAGCAGCCACCGGGCCCGGGGAGAGACCCAGTACTTC
TRBV5-8	-	-	TRBJ1-4	CASSLAGRTTKLFF	TGTGCCAGCAGCTTGGCCGGAAGAACCACGAAACTGTTTTTT
TRBV4-1	-	-	TRBJ2-3	CASSQEGYGTQYF	TGCGCCAGCAGCCAAGAGGGGTATGGTACGCAGTATTTT